This T cell receptor (beta chain) was recorded in a study of shared clonotypes between healthy human individuals. Naivety among CD8 cells was defined by CD45RO negativity and positive CCR7 selection, thereby excluding terminally differentiated effector memory CD45RA+ cells. Recent vaccinations or acute infections were absent in the healthy HIV-negative adult donors. Points on this clone: What it recognizes is unknown.

Method: immunoSEQ multiplex PCR; TCRdb's copy keeps in-frame clones and lacks some. The profile shows approximately 600,000 clones, around 96% of them singletons. The study, taken as a whole, reports: Relative to their counterparts shared across all four donors, non-shared clonotypes exhibited diminished generation probabilities.

Sequencing was carried out using naive CD8+ T cells sorted from blood. The receptor's source is a woman under 40 in good health.

The CDR3 DNA reads as TGTGCCAGCAGCGTAGAATGGCAGACCCAGCAGTTCTTC. Its protein product is CASSVEWQTQQFF. The gene calls are TRBV9 and TRBJ2-1; no clear D. The germline V gene encodes CDR1 SGDLS and CDR2 YYNGEE. The CDR3 is 13 residues long. V shed 0 bases and J shed 11 bases, with 12 bases lying between them.